This T cell receptor (beta chain) was sequenced for a study of shared clonotypes between healthy human individuals. Looked up from germline, CDR1 is ENHRY and CDR2 is SYGVKD. The CDR3 covers 15 residues. The germline V and J ends were trimmed by 3 bases and 7 bases, with 13 bases remaining between them. The repertoire was sequenced with immunoSEQ multiplex PCR; TCRdb's copy has only in-frame clones and lacks some. The table shows some 2.1 million clones, with roughly 94% occurring only once. V gene TRBV10-3 combines with J gene TRBJ1-6, with D possibly matching TRBD1 (5 bases). The material sequenced was naive CD4+ T cells sorted from blood. The subset denotes: CD45RA+ positively selected. The sequence was collected from a man younger than 35 in good health. The CDR3 region has the DNA TGTGCCATCAGTGAATTCGTCGGGGGGAATTCACCCCTCCACTTT. This translates into CAISEFVGGNSPLHF.